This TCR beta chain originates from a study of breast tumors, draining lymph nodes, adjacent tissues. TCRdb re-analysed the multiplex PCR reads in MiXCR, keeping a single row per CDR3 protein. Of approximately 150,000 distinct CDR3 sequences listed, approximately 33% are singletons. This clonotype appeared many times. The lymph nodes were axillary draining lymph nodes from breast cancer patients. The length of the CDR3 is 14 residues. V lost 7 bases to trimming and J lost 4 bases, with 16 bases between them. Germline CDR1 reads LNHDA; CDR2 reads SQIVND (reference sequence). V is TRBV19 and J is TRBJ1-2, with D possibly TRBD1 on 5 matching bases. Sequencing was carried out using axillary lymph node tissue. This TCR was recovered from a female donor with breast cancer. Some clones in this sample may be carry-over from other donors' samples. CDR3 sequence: CASKGTGRSYGYTF. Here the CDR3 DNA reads TGTGCCAGTAAAGGAACAGGTCGGAGCTATGGCTACACCTTC.